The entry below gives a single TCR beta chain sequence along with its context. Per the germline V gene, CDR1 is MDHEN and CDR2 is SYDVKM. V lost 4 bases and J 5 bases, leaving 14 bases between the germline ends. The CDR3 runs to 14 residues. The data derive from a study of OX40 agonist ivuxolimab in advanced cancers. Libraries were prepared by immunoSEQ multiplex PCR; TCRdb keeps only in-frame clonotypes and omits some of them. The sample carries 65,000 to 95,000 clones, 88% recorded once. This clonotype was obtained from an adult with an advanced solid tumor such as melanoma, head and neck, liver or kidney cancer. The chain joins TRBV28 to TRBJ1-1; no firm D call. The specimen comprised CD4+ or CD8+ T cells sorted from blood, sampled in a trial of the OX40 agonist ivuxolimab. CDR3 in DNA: TGTGCCAGCAGTTCTAGGGCCGGGAAAACTGAAGCTTTCTTT. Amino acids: CASSSRAGKTEAFF.